The clone carrying this T cell receptor beta chain appeared many times. V was clipped by 2 bases and J by 5 bases, with 13 bases between them. The CDR3 has 14 residues. Per the germline V gene, CDR1 is SGHRS and CDR2 is YFSETQ. TCRdb fed the RT-PCR reads into MiXCR, producing one record per CDR3 protein. Here the sample spans 800,000 or so distinct CDR3 sequences, roughly 20% being singletons. This record comes from a study of response to subunit inactivated influenza vaccine. This receptor was obtained from a man aged 50-59 years who received an inactivated influenza vaccine. The sample consisted of PBMCs from blood, taken 5 to 6 days after vaccination. The chain recombines TRBV5-1 with TRBJ1-2, with D hard to call. Here the CDR3 reads CASSFGSQGYGYTF. As DNA, the CDR3 is TGCGCCAGCAGCTTTGGCAGCCAAGGGTATGGCTACACCTTC.